This T cell receptor (beta chain) was identified in a study of preoperative IRX-2 immunotherapy in early breast cancer. Indicated treatment: preoperative locoregional IRX-2 cytokine immunotherapy. Preoperative locoregional IRX-2 cytokine immunotherapy was tested in the phase Ib source study. The germline gives CDR1 MNHGY, CDR2 SAAAGT. This CDR3 is 13 amino acids long. Between the trimmed V and J ends, which lost 6 bases and 5 bases, there was a span of 12 bases. This table comes from immunoSEQ multiplex PCR, and its TCRdb copy is limited to in-frame clones, with some not included. The sample includes fewer than 25,000 clones, around 85% of them seen just once.

Here the sequenced sample was lymph node tissue, taken after IRX-2 immunotherapy. The chain recombines TRBV6-8 with TRBJ2-3; a weak D match, TRBD1 (5 bases). This TCR was recovered from a human donor with breast cancer. The CDR3 DNA is TGTGCCAGCAGCCTTGCAGGGCGAGATACGCAGTATTTT. This encodes CASSLAGRDTQYF.